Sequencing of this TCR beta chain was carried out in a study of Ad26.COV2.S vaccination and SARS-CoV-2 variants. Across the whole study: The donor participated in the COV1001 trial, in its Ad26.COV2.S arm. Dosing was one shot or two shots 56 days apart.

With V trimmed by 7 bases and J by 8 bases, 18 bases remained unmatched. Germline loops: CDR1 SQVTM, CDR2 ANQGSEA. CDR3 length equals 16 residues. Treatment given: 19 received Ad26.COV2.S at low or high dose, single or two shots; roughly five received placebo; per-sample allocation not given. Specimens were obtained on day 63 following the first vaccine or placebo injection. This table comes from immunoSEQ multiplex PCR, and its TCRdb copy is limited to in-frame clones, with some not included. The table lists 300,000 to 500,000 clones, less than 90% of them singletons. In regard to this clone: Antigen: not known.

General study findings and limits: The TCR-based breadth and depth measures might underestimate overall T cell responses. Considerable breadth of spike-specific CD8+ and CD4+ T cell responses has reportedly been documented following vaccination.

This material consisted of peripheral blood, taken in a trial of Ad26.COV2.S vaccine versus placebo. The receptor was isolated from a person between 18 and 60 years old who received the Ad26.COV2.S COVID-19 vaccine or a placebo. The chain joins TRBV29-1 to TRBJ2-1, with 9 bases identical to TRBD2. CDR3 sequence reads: CSAIGPAGLAVDEQFF. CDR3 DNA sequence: TGCAGCGCCATAGGGCCGGCGGGACTAGCCGTGGATGAGCAGTTCTTC.